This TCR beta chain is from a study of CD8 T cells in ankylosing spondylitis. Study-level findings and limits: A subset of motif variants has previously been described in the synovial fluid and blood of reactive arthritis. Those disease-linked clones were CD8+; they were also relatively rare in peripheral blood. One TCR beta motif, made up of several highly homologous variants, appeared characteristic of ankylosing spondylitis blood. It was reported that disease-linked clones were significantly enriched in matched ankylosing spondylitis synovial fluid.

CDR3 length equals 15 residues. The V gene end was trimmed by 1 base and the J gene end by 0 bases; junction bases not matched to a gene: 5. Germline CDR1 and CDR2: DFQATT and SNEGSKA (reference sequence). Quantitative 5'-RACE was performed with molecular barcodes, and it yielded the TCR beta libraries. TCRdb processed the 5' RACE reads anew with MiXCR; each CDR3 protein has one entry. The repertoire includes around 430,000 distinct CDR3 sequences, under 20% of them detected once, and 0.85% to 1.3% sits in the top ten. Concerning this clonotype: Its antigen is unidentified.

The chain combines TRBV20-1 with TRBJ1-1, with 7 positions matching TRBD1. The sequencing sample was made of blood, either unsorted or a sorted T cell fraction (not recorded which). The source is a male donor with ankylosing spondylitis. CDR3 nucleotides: TGCAGTGCTAGAGCTGAGGACAGGCTGAACACTGAAGCTTTCTTT. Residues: CSARAEDRLNTEAFF.